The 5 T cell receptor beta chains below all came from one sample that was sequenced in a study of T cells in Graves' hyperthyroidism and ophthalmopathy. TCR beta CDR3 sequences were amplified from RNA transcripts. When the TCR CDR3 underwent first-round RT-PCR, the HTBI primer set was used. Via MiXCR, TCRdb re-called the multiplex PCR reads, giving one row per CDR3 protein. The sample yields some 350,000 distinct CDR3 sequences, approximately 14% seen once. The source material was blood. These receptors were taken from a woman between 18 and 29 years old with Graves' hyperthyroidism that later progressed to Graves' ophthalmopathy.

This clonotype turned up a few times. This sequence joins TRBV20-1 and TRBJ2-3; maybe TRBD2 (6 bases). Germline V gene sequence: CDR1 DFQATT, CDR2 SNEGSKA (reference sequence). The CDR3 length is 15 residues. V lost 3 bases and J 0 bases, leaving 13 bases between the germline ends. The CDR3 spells CSASKRVPSTDTQYF. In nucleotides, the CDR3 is TGCAGTGCTAGTAAGCGGGTTCCTAGCACAGATACGCAGTATTTT.

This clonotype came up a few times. CDR3 DNA sequence: TGTGCCAGCAGCTTAGGACAGGGGAACAATGAGCAGTTCTTC. Encoded protein: CASSLGQGNNEQFF. The rearrangement uses TRBV13 and TRBJ2-1; TRBD1 aligns across 7 bases. Germline trimming cut 0 bases from V and 5 bases from J; bases unmatched to any gene: 1. The CDR3 length is 14 residues. Per the germline V gene, CDR1 is PRHDT and CDR2 is FYEKMQ (reference sequence).

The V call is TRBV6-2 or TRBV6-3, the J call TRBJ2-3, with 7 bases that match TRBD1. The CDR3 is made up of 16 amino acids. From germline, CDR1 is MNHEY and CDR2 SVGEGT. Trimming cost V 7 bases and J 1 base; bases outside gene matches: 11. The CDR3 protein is CASTKQGTKGTDTQYF. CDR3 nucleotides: TGTGCCAGCACCAAACAGGGGACGAAGGGCACAGATACGCAGTATTTT.

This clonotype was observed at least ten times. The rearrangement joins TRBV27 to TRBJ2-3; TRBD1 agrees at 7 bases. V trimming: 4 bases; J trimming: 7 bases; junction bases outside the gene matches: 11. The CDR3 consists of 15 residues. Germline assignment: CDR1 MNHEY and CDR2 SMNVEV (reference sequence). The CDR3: CASSWSRDRANTQYF. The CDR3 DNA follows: TGTGCCAGCAGTTGGTCCCGAGACAGGGCAAATACGCAGTATTTT.

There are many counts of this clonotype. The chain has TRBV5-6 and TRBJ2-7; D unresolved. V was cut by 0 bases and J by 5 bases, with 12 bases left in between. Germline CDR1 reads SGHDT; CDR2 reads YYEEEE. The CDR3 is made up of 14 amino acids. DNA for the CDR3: TGTGCCAGCAGCTTGGCTCGGCGAGACAACGAGCAGTACTTC. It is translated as CASSLARRDNEQYF.